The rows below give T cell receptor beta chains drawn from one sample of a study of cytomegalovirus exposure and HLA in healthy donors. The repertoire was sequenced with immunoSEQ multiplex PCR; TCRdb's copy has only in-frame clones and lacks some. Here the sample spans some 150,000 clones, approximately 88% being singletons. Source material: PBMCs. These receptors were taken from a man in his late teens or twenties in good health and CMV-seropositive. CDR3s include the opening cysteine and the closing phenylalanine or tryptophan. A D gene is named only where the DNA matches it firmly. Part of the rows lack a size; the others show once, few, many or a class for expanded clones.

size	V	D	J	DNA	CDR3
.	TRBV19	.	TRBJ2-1	TGTGCCAGTAGTAAACCGAGGGCTACTAATAATGAGCAGTTCTTC	CASSKPRATNNEQFF
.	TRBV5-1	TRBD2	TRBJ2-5	TGCGCCAGCAGCTTGGCGCGCGGGAGCATGGAGACCCAGTACTTC	CASSLARGSMETQYF
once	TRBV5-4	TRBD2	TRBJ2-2	TGTGCCAGCAGCTTTTGGACTAGCGGGAGGTTGGGTACCGGGGAGCTGTTTTTT	CASSFWTSGRLGTGELFF
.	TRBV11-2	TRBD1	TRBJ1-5	TGTGCCAGCAGCTCAGCAGGACAGGGCCAGCCCCAGCATTTT	CASSSAGQGQPQHF
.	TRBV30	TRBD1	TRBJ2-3	TGTGCCTGGAGTTCCGGGACAGGCACAGATACGCAGTATTTT	CAWSSGTGTDTQYF
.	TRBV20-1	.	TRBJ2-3	TGCAGTGCGGGGCCATCAGATACGCAGTATTTT	CSAGPSDTQYF
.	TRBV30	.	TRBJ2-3	TGTGCCTGGAGTGTGAGGGCCTCGCGGACGCAGTATTTT	CAWSVRASRTQYF
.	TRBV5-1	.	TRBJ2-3	TGCGCCAGCAGCTCCCCGTTAGGGACAAGCACAGATACGCAGTATTTT	CASSSPLGTSTDTQYF
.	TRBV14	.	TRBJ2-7	TGTGCCAGCAGAGGGTGGCAGGGCTACGAGCAGTACTTC	CASRGWQGYEQYF
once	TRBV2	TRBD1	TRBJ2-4	TGTGCCAGCAGTGAAGTCAGGACAGGGTCAAACATTCAGTACTTC	CASSEVRTGSNIQYF
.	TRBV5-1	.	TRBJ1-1	TGCGCCAGCAGCTTCACAGAAGGGACTACCTACACTGAAGCTTTCTTT	CASSFTEGTTYTEAFF
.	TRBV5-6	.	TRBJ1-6	TGTGCCAGCAGCCAAACTACGGGGTTAAGCTCCTATAATTCACCCCTCCACTTT	CASSQTTGLSSYNSPLHF
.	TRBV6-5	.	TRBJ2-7	TGTGCCAGCAGTGCCAGGGGTTACGAGCAGTACTTC	CASSARGYEQYF
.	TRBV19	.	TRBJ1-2	TGTGCCAGTATATTTCGGGAGAACTATGGCTACACCTTC	CASIFRENYGYTF
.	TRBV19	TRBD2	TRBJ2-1	TGTGCCAGTCGACTAGCGGGAGGGCCCAATGAGCAGTTCTTC	CASRLAGGPNEQFF
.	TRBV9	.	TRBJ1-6	TGTGCCAGCAGCGTAGAGGGGTTGGGTAATTCACCCCTCCACTTT	CASSVEGLGNSPLHF
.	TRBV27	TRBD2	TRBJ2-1	TGTGCCAGCAGGACAACCTTAGCGGGTGGATTCAATGAGCAGTTCTTC	CASRTTLAGGFNEQFF
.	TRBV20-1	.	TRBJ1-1	TGCAGTGCTAGATTTCAGGGAGGAGCTTTCTTT	CSARFQGGAFF
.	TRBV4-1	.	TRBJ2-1	TGCGCCAGCAGCCAAGATCCCCTGACAGCGGAGCAGTTCTTC	CASSQDPLTAEQFF
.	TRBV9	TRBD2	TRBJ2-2	TGTGCCAGCAGCCCGGACTCTAGCGGGCCTTACACCGGGGAGCTGTTTTTT	CASSPDSSGPYTGELFF
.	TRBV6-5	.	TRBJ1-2	TGTGCCAGCATCCACCGGGGGGGCGGGGACTATGGCTACACCTTC	CASIHRGGGDYGYTF
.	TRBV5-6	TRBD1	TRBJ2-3	TGTGCCAGCAGCGGGAGACAGGGGGGAACAGATACGCAGTATTTT	CASSGRQGGTDTQYF
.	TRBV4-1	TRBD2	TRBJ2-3	TGCGCCAGCAGCCCTTCGGGGGGTGGGGATACGCAGTATTTT	CASSPSGGGDTQYF
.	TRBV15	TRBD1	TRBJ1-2	TGTGCCACCAGCAGAGTTTACCGGGACAGCTATGGCTACACCTTC	CATSRVYRDSYGYTF
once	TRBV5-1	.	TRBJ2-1	TGCGCCAGCAGCTTGGATTTTGGTGGGGCAGGGGAGCAGTTCTTC	CASSLDFGGAGEQFF
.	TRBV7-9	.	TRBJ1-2	TGTGCCAGCAGCGAACAGGACAGAGCTAACTATGGCTACACCTTC	CASSEQDRANYGYTF
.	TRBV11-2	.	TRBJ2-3	TGTGCCAGCAGCTTAGAGAGGGGCACAGATACGCAGTATTTT	CASSLERGTDTQYF
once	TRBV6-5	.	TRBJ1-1	TGTGCCAGCACCAATAGCTGGGGCGGCACTGAAGCTTTCTTT	CASTNSWGGTEAFF
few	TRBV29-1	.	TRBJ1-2	TGCAGCGTCCTCAACTCTGGTTGGGCGGGCTACACCTTC	CSVLNSGWAGYTF
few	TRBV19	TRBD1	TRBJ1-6	TGTGCCAGTCGGACAGGGGGGCGCCTCAATTCACCCCTCCACTTT	CASRTGGRLNSPLHF
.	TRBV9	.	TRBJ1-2	TGTGCCAGCAGCGTAGGGGGCCGGCAGTCCTATGGCTACACCTTC	CASSVGGRQSYGYTF
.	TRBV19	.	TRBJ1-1	TGTGCCAGCTGCCCCGTTAGCACACTGAACACTGAAGCTTTCTTT	CASCPVSTLNTEAFF
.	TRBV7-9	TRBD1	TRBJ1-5	TGTGCCAGCAGCACTATGGGGGACAGGGTGAGTTTAAAGGATCAGCCCCAGCATTTT	CASSTMGDRVSLKDQPQHF
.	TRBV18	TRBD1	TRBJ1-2	TGTGCCAGCTCATCTCCGGGACAGGGGAACTATGGCTACACCTTC	CASSSPGQGNYGYTF
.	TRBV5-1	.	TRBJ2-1	TGCGCCAGCAGCCGAGGGAACTACAATGAGCAGTTCTTC	CASSRGNYNEQFF
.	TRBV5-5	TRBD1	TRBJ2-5	TGTGCCAGCAGGACAGGGGTGGGAGAGACCCAGTACTTC	CASRTGVGETQYF
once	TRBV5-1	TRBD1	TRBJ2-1	TGCGCCAGCAGTGTTGGGACAGGAGTATTCAATGAGCAGTTCTTC	CASSVGTGVFNEQFF
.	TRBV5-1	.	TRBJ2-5	TGCGCCAGCGCAACCGACTGGACTACACAAGAGACCCAGTACTTC	CASATDWTTQETQYF
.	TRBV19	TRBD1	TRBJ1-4	TGTGCCACCTCAGGGCGTACAGGGGGGGCAACTAATGAAAAACTGTTTTTT	CATSGRTGGATNEKLFF
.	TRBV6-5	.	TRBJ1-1	TGTGCCAGCAGTTACAGCATTTCCACTGAAGCTTTCTTT	CASSYSISTEAFF
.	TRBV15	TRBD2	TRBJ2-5	TGTGCCACCAGCAGAGCTAGCGGGGGGGCAGAGACCCAGTACTTC	CATSRASGGAETQYF
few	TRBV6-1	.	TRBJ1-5	TGTGCCAGCAGTAATCGACAGAATAGCAATCAGCCCCAGCATTTT	CASSNRQNSNQPQHF